This T cell receptor beta chain was documented in a study of human T cells and chemical hapten exposure. Time point here: pre-sensitization, week 0. Indicated treatment: therapeutic diphenylcyclopropenone sensitization with weekly scalp DPC. Study-level results: Healthy individuals' immune responses may differ from those of donors, who had alopecia.

Germline values: CDR1 MNHEY, CDR2 SMNVEV (reference sequence). The length of the CDR3 is 15 residues. J gave up 6 bases and V 2 bases, and 5 bases lay outside the gene matches. This clonotype was seen a few times. Its antigen remains unidentified. TCRdb re-called the RACE reads through MiXCR, storing one row per CDR3 protein. The sample includes more than 150,000 distinct CDR3 sequences, just under 30% of them seen just once. The sample consisted of whole blood, taken in connection with sensitization to the hapten diphenylcyclopropenone (DPC). This sequence joins TRBV27 and TRBJ1-5, with TRBD1 matching 9 bases. This clonotype originated in a woman aged 25 to 45 with alopecia areata. Some clones in this sample may be carry-over from other donors' samples. The CDR3 bases are TGTGCCAGCAGTTTAGAGGGACAGGGTAGTCAGCCCCAGCATTTT. It encodes CASSLEGQGSQPQHF.